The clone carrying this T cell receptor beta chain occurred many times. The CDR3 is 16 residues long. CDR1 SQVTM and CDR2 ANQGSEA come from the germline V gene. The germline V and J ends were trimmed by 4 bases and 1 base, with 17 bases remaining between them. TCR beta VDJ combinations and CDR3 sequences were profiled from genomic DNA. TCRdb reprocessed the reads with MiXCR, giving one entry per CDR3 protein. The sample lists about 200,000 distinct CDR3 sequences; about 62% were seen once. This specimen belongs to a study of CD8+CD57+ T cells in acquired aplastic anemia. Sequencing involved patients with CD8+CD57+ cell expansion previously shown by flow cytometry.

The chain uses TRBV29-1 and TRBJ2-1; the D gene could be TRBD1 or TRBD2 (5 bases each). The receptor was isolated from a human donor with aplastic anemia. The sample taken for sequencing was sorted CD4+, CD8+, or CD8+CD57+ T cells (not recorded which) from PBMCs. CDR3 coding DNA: TGCAGCGTTGGAGGGAAATTGGGACGATCCTACAATGAGCAGTTCTTC. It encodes CSVGGKLGRSYNEQFF.